This T cell receptor beta chain was captured in a study of cytomegalovirus exposure and HLA in healthy donors. PCR used 60 Vbeta primers and 13 Jbeta primers. Sequencing was performed with immunoSEQ multiplex PCR; in TCRdb, only in-frame clones are kept and a portion is missing. This sample has 55,000 to 80,000 clones, with less than 75% found just once. General observations from the study: For cytomegalovirus status, the classifier reportedly gave diagnoses with high specificity and sensitivity. Exclusion applied to some V segments, including TRBV6-2 and TRBV6-3, as they were indistinguishable. Later on, a genetic analysis was performed. It linked a missense variant in DCLRE1C with V- and J-gene trimming of TCR beta. It was assumed in the presence/absence analyses that sequencing depth was roughly uniform across donors.

On this clone itself: Its antigen is not identified.

Trimming took 7 bases from V and 3 from J, leaving 16 bases between them. This CDR3 spans 15 amino acids. Germline CDR1 is SQVTM and CDR2 is ANQGSEA. The TCR sequence derives from a man aged 50-59 years in good health and CMV-seropositive. The rearrangement links TRBV29-1 to TRBJ2-6; D may be TRBD1 (6 bases). The sample taken for sequencing was PBMCs. CDR3 bases: TGCAGCGCTGGGGGCCAGGGGAGTGGGGCCAACGTCCTGACTTTC. Translating it yields CSAGGQGSGANVLTF.